The 26 T cell receptor beta chains presented below share a single source sample, sequenced in a study of shared clonotypes between healthy human individuals. Sequencing was performed with immunoSEQ multiplex PCR; in TCRdb, only in-frame clones are kept and a portion is missing. The data show over a million clones, with approximately 80% seen just once and roughly 0.55% held by the top ten. The sample comprised memory CD4+ T cells from PBMCs. As to subset: CD45RA-negative fraction. All receptors derive from a man in his late teens or twenties in good health. Some clones in this sample may be carry-over from other donors' samples.

This clone was picked up a small number of times. The V call is TRBV7-6, the J call TRBJ2-5; D is unresolved. The CDR3 has 14 amino acids. CDR1 SGHVS and CDR2 FNYEAQ come from the germline V gene. V was shortened by 1 base and J by 4 bases, with 10 bases between the two germline ends. The CDR3 reads CASSLGPGPETQYF. The CDR3 coding sequence is TGTGCCAGCAGCTTAGGGCCCGGCCCAGAGACCCAGTACTTC.

This chain connects TRBV5-1 to TRBJ2-3; tentatively, D is TRBD2 (6 bases). CDR1 and CDR2 (germline): SGHRS, YFSETQ. This CDR3 is 14 amino acids long. Trimming took 6 bases from V and 2 from J, leaving 13 bases between them. Written as DNA, the CDR3 is TGCGCCAGCAAGGAGGGGCTGATCACAGATACGCAGTATTTT. It is translated as CASKEGLITDTQYF.

This clone has just one count. The rearrangement links TRBV28 to TRBJ1-3; D gene uncertain. The germline V and J ends were trimmed by 0 bases and 12 bases, with 18 bases remaining between them. This CDR3 spans 15 amino acids. Germline CDR1 is MDHEN and CDR2 is SYDVKM. This CDR3 reads CASSLWHLGQKVIYF. For the CDR3, the DNA is TGTGCCAGCAGTTTATGGCACCTTGGTCAAAAGGTCATATATTTT.

The rearrangement links TRBV5-6 to TRBJ2-5; TRBD2 is a possible D gene (5 bases). CDR1 is SGHDT, CDR2 YYEEEE, per germline. The CDR3 loop spans 14 amino acids. V dropped 0 bases and J dropped 5 bases, with 11 bases sitting between them. The CDR3 spells CASSLGFSAETQYF. In nucleotides, the CDR3 is TGTGCCAGCAGCTTGGGGTTTAGCGCGGAGACCCAGTACTTC.

This sequence joins TRBV4-1 and TRBJ1-4, with TRBD1 matching over 9 bases. Trimming removed 7 bases from V and 11 bases from J; junction bases left unmatched: 5. Germline CDR1 reads MGHRA; CDR2 reads YSYEKL. CDR3 length: 12 residues. CDR3 bases: TGCGCCAGCACGGGACAGGGATTGAAACTGTTTTTT. This gives the protein CASTGQGLKLFF.

As for this clone: Other DNA sequences in this sample translate to the same CDR3. The CDR3 region is CASSTSSGNTIYF. The CDR3 coding sequence is TGTGCCAGCAGTACTAGCTCTGGAAACACCATATATTTT. The J gene is TRBJ1-3, the V gene TRBV7-2; D call uncertain. Germline V lookup: CDR1 SGHTA, CDR2 FQGNSA. This CDR3 has 13 amino acids. Between the trimmed V and J ends, which lost 6 bases and 0 bases, there was a span of 6 bases.

The gene calls are TRBV10-3 and TRBJ2-3, with 13 bases aligning to TRBD2. V lost 2 bases, J lost 3 bases, and 5 bases stayed unmatched. Per germline, CDR1 ENHRY and CDR2 SYGVKD. The length of the CDR3 is 17 residues. The CDR3 bases are TGTGCCATCAGTGAGACTAGCGGGAGGGCCGAGACAGATACGCAGTATTTT. Protein: CAISETSGRAETDTQYF.

The rearrangement joins TRBV18 to TRBJ2-7; D is perhaps TRBD1 (6 bases). The CDR3 extends over 13 amino acids. V was cut by 3 bases and J by 5 bases, with 11 bases left in between. Looked up from germline, CDR1 is KGHSH and CDR2 is LQKENI. The DNA of the CDR3 is TGTGCCAGCTCACCGCAACCAGGGGACGAGCAGTACTTC. Its protein product is CASSPQPGDEQYF.

The CDR3 is CASSENNPEAFF. The CDR3, as DNA: TGTGCCAGCAGTGAGAATAACCCTGAAGCTTTCTTT. This chain uses TRBV6-1 with TRBJ1-1; D not certain. The V and J ends lost 3 bases and 6 bases respectively, with 8 bases between them. The CDR3 is 12 amino acids. The V gene's germline CDR1 is MNHNS and CDR2 SASEGT.

The genes are TRBV6-5 and TRBJ2-1; 7 positions match TRBD2. CDR1 and CDR2 (germline): MNHEY, SVGAGI. Germline trimming cut 9 bases from V and 3 bases from J; bases unmatched to any gene: 8. CDR3 length equals 14 residues. CDR3 coding DNA: TGTGCCAGAAGCCGGGACTACCACTACAATGAGCAGTTCTTC. Its protein is CARSRDYHYNEQFF.

CDR3 sequence: CASSPFGGADEQYF. The CDR3 nucleotides are TGTGCCAGCTCACCTTTCGGGGGCGCGGACGAGCAGTACTTC. The J gene is TRBJ2-7, the V gene TRBV18; D could derive from TRBD1 or TRBD2 (6 bases each). The CDR3 is 14 residues long. Germline assignment: CDR1 KGHSH and CDR2 LQKENI. V lost 3 bases and J lost 5, with 14 bases in between.

This chain uses TRBV5-4 with TRBJ2-3; D not resolved. The CDR3 consists of 14 residues. Germline-derived CDR1 and CDR2 are SGHNT and YYREEE (reference sequence). V lost 5 bases, J lost 4 bases, and 14 bases lay in between. The CDR3 loop is CASRSWVGPDTQYF. In nucleotides, the CDR3 is TGTGCCAGCAGAAGCTGGGTCGGACCAGATACGCAGTATTTT.

V usage is TRBV5-1 and J usage is TRBJ2-1, with 8 bases aligning to TRBD2. This CDR3 has 16 amino acids. V gave up 3 bases and J gave up 6 bases; unmatched junction bases: 11. Germline V lookup: CDR1 SGHRS, CDR2 YFSETQ. In nucleotides, the CDR3 is TGCGCCAGCAGCTGGACCCCTTCGGCGGGAGGCAATGAGCAGTTCTTC. Its protein product is CASSWTPSAGGNEQFF.

The CDR3 sequence is CASRGQSMKETQYF. CDR3 DNA: TGTGCCAGCAGGGGACAGTCCATGAAAGAGACCCAGTACTTC. The rearrangement links TRBV7-2 to TRBJ2-5, with 7 nucleotides matching TRBD1. Trimming took 6 bases from V and 3 from J; bases not matched to a gene: 7. Germline V gene data show CDR1 as SGHTA and CDR2 as FQGNSA. The CDR3 sequence is 14 residues long.

This chain links TRBV6-5 with TRBJ2-3; 9 positions agree with TRBD1. The germline V gene encodes CDR1 MNHEY and CDR2 SVGAGI. CDR3 length: 15 amino acids. Losses at the gene ends were 5 bases for V and 5 bases for J; bases not matched to a gene: 8. The CDR3 reads CASSTRTGERDTQYF. CDR3 DNA sequence: TGTGCCAGCAGTACTCGGACAGGGGAGAGAGATACGCAGTATTTT.

The chain joins TRBV5-4 to TRBJ2-3; TRBD2 matches 10 bases. The V segment lost 0 bases and the J segment 5 bases; nucleotides outside the gene matches: 6. The length of the CDR3 is 16 residues. The germline gives CDR1 SGHNT, CDR2 YYREEE (reference sequence). As DNA, the CDR3 is TGTGCCAGCAGCTTGGCCAGGCTAGCGGGAGAAGATACGCAGTATTTT. Amino acid sequence: CASSLARLAGEDTQYF.

The chain joins TRBV19 to TRBJ1-2; tentative D call: TRBD1 (6 bases). V shed 1 base and J shed 7 bases, with 10 bases lying between them. From germline, CDR1 is LNHDA and CDR2 SQIVND (reference sequence). The CDR3 spans 13 residues. CDR3 sequence: CASSIAAGVGYTF. In nucleotides, the CDR3 is TGTGCCAGTAGTATAGCAGCAGGGGTTGGCTACACCTTC.

The chain employs TRBV10-3 and TRBJ2-1; TRBD2 matches 12 bases. Germline CDR1 and CDR2: ENHRY and SYGVKD. V shed 10 bases and J 4 bases; nucleotides not matched to a gene: 8. The CDR3 covers 15 residues. In DNA, the CDR3 is TGTGCCACCCACTCGACTAGCGGGAGTTACAATGAGCAGTTCTTC. Its protein product is CATHSTSGSYNEQFF.

A single count supports this clone. The rearrangement uses TRBV7-3 and TRBJ2-2, with 10 nucleotides matching TRBD1. CDR3 length: 15 residues. Trimming took 3 bases from V and 4 from J; bases not matched to a gene: 2. Germline loops: CDR1 SGHTA, CDR2 FQGTGA. CDR3 nucleotide sequence: TGTGCCAGCAGCTTGGGGACAGGGGTCACCGGGGAGCTGTTTTTT. It yields the protein CASSLGTGVTGELFF.

This clone came up once. This may come from a read error, since a much larger clone is one base off. The V call is TRBV27, the J call TRBJ1-1; D call uncertain. The CDR3 is 16 residues long. V dropped 4 bases and J dropped 0 bases, with 15 bases sitting between them. Looked up from germline, CDR1 is MNHEY and CDR2 is SMNVEV (reference sequence). The CDR3 DNA reads as TGTGCCAGCAGTTCCCCCCTCCGGAACATGAACACTGAAGCTTTCTTT. It yields the protein CASSSPLRNMNTEAFF.

J is TRBJ1-5 and V is TRBV28, with TRBD1 matching over 9 bases. The CDR3 length is 15 residues. Trimming at V came to 2 bases and at J to 4 bases, leaving 3 bases not matched to a gene. Germline CDR1 and CDR2: MDHEN and SYDVKM. In DNA form, the CDR3 reads TGTGCCAGCAGTTTAGGGGACAGGGAGAATCAGCCCCAGCATTTT. It specifies CASSLGDRENQPQHF.

The V and J genes are TRBV6-1 and TRBJ2-7; TRBD2 matches at 10 bases. The V gene end was trimmed by 0 bases and the J gene end by 3 bases; junction bases not matched to a gene: 5. Germline V gene lookup returns CDR1 MNHNS and CDR2 SASEGT. The CDR3 length is 16 residues. The CDR3 sequence is CASSEAWASGSYEQYF. For the CDR3, the DNA is TGTGCCAGCAGTGAAGCGTGGGCTAGCGGGAGCTACGAGCAGTACTTC.

The chain links TRBV27 to TRBJ2-7, with 9 bases identical to TRBD1. V trimming: 2 bases; J trimming: 5 bases; junction bases outside the gene matches: 7. There are 15 residues in the CDR3. Germline assignment: CDR1 MNHEY and CDR2 SMNVEV (reference sequence). CDR3 in amino acids: CASSLRDRASDEQYF. DNA for the CDR3: TGTGCCAGCAGTTTAAGGGACAGGGCGAGCGACGAGCAGTACTTC.

A note on this clone: This clone may be a read error of a much larger clone one base away. The V and J genes are TRBV5-4 and TRBJ2-7, with TRBD1 matching over 7 bases. The length of the CDR3 is 13 residues. The germline gives CDR1 SGHNT, CDR2 YYREEE (reference sequence). V shed 4 bases and J 2 bases; nucleotides not matched to a gene: 3. This CDR3 reads CASSGGQTYEQYF. CDR3 coding DNA: TGTGCCAGCAGCGGGGGACAGACCTACGAGCAGTACTTC.

The chain couples TRBV7-1 to TRBJ2-3; a possible D gene is TRBD2 (5 bases). TRBV7-1 is an ORF for which the function is uncertain. V was trimmed by 3 bases and J by 0 bases, leaving 13 bases between them. The CDR3 totals 16 residues. The CDR3, as DNA: TGTGCCAGCAGCTCCGGCGTGCGGACTAGCACAGATACGCAGTATTTT. It encodes CASSSGVRTSTDTQYF.

This sequence joins TRBV7-3 and TRBJ1-5; D not certain. The length of the CDR3 is 13 residues. CDR1 is SGHTA, CDR2 FQGTGA, per germline. The germline V and J ends were trimmed by 11 bases and 3 bases, with 14 bases remaining between them. In DNA form, the CDR3 reads TGTGCCTCCGCGGCACTACCCAATCAGCCCCAGCATTTT. Residues: CASAALPNQPQHF.